The source of this TCR beta chain is a study of blood T cells in healthy people across ages. CDR3 length: 15 residues. Deletions cut 6 bases from V and 13 bases from J, with 25 bases between. This clonotype appeared once. With a J-beta primer mix and a sample-barcoded 5' primer, a second PCR ran about 7 to 11 cycles. Each cDNA molecule, via a template-switch adaptor with 12 random nucleotides, was tagged. TCRdb passed the 5' RACE reads through MiXCR, listing each CDR3 protein once. The profile shows 850,000 or so distinct CDR3 sequences, around 28% of them singletons. Individuals who donated were healthy Caucasians from Russia aged roughly 6 to 90.

The V call is TRBV12-3 or TRBV12-4, the J call TRBJ2-1; unclear D gene. The clonotype comes from an elderly woman in good health. Material for sequencing was blood. The chain's CDR3 is CASSLRPADRWDQFF. CDR3 sequence (DNA): TGTGCCAGCAGCCTCAGGCCGGCGGATCGATGGGATCAGTTCTTC.